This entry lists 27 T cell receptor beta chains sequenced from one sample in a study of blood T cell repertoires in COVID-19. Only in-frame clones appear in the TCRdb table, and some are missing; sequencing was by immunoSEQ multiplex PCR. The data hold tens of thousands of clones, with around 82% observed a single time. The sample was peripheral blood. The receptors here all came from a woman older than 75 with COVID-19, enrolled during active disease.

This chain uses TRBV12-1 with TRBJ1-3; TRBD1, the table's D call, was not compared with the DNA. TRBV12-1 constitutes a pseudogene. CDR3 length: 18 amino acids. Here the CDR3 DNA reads TGTGCCAGCAGCTTAAGGGACAGGGGGGAGAGCTCTGGAAACACCATATATTTT. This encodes CASSLRDRGESSGNTIYF.

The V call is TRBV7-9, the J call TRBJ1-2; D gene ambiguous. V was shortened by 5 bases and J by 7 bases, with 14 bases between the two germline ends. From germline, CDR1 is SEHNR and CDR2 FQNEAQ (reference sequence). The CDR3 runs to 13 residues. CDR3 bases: TGTGCCAGCAGCCCCCCCAGAATTATTGGCTACACCTTC. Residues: CASSPPRIIGYTF.

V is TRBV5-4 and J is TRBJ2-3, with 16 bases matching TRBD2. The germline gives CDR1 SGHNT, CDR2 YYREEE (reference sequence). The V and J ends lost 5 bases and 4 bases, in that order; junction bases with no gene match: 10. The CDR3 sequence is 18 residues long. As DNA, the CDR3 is TGTGCCAGCAGGGCCGGGACTAGCGGGAGGGAATTCCCAGATACGCAGTATTTT. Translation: CASRAGTSGREFPDTQYF. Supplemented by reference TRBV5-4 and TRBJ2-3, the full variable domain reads ETGVTQSPTHLIKTRGQQVTLRCSSQSGHNTVSWYQQALGQGPQFIFQYYREEENGRGNFPPRFSGLQFPNYSSELNVNALELDDSALYLCASRAGTSGREFPDTQYFGPGTRLTVL.

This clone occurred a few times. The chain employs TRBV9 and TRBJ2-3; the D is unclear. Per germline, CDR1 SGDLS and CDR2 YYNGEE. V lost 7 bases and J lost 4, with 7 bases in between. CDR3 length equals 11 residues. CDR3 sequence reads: CASGPADTQYF. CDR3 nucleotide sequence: TGTGCCAGCGGGCCCGCAGATACGCAGTATTTT.

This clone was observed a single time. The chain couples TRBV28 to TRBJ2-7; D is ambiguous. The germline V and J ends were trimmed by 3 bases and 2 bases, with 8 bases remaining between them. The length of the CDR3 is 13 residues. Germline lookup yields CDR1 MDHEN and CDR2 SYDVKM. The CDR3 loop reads CASSLSGTYEQYF. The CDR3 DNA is TGTGCCAGCAGTTTGAGTGGTACCTACGAGCAGTACTTC.

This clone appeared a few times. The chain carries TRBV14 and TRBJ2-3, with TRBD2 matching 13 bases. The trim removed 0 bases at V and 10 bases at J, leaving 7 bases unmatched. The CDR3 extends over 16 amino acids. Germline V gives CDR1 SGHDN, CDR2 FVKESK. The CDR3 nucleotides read TGTGCCAGCAGCCAAGAGGGACTAGCGGGGTTGGGAGCGCAGTATTTT. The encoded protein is CASSQEGLAGLGAQYF. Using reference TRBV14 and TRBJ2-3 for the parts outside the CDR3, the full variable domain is EAGVTQFPSHSVIEKGQTVTLRCDPISGHDNLYWYRRVMGKEIKFLLHFVKESKQDESGMPNNRFLAERTGGTYSTLKVQPAELEDSGVYFCASSQEGLAGLGAQYFGPGTRLTVL.

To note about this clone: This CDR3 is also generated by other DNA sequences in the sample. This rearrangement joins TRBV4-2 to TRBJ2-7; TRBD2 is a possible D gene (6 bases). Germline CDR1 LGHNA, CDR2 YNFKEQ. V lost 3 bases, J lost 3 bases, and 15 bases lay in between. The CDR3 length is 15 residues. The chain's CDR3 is CASSQGRLEGYEQYF. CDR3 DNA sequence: TGTGCCAGCAGCCAGGGTCGACTAGAGGGCTACGAGCAGTACTTC.

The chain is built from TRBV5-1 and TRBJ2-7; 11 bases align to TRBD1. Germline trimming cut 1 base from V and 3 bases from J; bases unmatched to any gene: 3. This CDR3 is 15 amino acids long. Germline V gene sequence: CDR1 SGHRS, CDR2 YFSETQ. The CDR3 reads CASSLPGTGGYEQYF. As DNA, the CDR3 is TGCGCCAGCAGCTTGCCCGGGACAGGGGGCTACGAGCAGTACTTC.

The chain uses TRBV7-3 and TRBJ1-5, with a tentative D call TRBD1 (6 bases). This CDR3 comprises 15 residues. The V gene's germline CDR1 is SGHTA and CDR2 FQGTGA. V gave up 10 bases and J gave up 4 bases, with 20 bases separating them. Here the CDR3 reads CAIFPRGGGNQPQHF. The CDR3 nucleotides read TGTGCCATCTTCCCGAGGGGGGGCGGTAATCAGCCCCAGCATTTT. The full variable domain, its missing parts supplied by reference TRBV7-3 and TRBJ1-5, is GAGVSQTPSNKVTEKGKYVELRCDPISGHTALYWYRQSLGQGPEFLIYFQGTGAADDSGLPNDRFFAVRPEGSVSTLKIQRTERGDSAVYLCAIFPRGGGNQPQHFGDGTRLSIL.

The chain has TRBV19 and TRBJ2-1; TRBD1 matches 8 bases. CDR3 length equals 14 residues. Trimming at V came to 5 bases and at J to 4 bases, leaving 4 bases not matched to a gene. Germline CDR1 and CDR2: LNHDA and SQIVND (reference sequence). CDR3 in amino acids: CASSFQGAYNEQFF. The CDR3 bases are TGTGCCAGTAGTTTTCAGGGGGCTTACAATGAGCAGTTCTTC. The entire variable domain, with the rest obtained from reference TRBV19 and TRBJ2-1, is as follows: DGGITQSPKYLFRKEGQNVTLSCEQNLNHDAMYWYRQDPGQGLRLIYYSQIVNDFQKGDIAEGYSVSREKKESFPLTVTSAQKNPTAFYLCASSFQGAYNEQFFGPGTRLTVL.

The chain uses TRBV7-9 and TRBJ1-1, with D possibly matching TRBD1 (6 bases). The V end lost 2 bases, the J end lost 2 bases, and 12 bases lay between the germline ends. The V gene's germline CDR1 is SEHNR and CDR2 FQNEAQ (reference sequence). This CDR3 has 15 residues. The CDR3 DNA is TGTGCCAGCAGCTTAACCCTGACAGGTAACACTGAAGCTTTCTTT. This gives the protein CASSLTLTGNTEAFF.

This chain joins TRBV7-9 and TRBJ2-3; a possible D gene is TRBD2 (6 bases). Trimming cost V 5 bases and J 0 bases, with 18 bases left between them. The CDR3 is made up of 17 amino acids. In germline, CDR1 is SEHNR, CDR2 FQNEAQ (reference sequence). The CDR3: CASSRNSGVLSTDTQYF. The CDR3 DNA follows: TGTGCCAGCAGCCGAAATAGCGGAGTTCTTAGCACAGATACGCAGTATTTT.

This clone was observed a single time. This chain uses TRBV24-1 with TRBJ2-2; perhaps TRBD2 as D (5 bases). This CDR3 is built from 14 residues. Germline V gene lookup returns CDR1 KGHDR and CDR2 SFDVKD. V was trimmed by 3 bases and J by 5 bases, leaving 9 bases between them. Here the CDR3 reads CATSDKRDTGELFF. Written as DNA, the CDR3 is TGTGCCACCAGTGATAAGAGGGATACCGGGGAGCTGTTTTTT.

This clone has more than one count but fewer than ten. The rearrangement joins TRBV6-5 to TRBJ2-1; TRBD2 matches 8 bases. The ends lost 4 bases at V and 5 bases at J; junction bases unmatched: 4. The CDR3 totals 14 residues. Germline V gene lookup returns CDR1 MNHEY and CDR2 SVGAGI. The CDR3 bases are TGTGCCAGCAGTTTAGCGGGAAACCACAATGAGCAGTTCTTC. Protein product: CASSLAGNHNEQFF.

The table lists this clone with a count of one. CDR3 sequence reads: CASSPQGIGSEQYF. CDR3 DNA sequence: TGTGCCAGCAGCCCACAGGGGATAGGCTCCGAGCAGTACTTC. The chain combines TRBV5-4 with TRBJ2-7; TRBD1 matches 7 bases. V trimming: 4 bases; J trimming: 6 bases; junction bases outside the gene matches: 10. This CDR3 has 14 amino acids. The germline CDR1 and CDR2 sequences are SGHNT and YYREEE (reference sequence).

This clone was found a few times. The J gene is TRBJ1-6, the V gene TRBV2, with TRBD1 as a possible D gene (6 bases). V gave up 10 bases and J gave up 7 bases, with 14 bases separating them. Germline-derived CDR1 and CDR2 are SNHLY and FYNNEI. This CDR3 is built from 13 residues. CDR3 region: CATVRTENSPLHF. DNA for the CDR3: TGTGCCACCGTAAGGACAGAGAATTCACCCCTCCACTTT.

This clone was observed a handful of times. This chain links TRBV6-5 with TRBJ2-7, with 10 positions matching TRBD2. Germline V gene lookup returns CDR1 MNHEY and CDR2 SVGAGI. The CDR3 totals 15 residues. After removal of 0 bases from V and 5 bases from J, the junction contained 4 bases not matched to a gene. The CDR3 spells CASSYSGLAGDEQYF. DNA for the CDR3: TGTGCCAGCAGTTACTCAGGGCTAGCGGGGGACGAGCAGTACTTC.

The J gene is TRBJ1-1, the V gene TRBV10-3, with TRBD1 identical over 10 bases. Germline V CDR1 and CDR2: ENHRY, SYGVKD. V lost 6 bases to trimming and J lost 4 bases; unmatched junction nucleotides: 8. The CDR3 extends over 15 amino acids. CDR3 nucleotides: TGTGCCATCAGGGATGACAGGGGGCGTGGCACTGAAGCTTTCTTT. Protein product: CAIRDDRGRGTEAFF.

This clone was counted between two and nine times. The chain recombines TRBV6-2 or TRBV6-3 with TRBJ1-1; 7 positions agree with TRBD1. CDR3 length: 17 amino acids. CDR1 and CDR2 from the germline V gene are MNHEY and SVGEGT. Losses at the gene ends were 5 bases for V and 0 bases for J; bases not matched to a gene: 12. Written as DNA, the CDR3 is TGTGCCAGCAGTCGCGTCCGGACAGGACTCATGAACACTGAAGCTTTCTTT. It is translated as CASSRVRTGLMNTEAFF.

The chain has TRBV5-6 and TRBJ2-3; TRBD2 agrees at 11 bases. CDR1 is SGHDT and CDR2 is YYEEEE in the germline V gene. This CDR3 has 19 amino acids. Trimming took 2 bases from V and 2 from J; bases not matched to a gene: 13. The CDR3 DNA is TGTGCCAGCAGCTTCCGGCTAGCGGGAGGCCGGTATTCCACAGATACGCAGTATTTT. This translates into CASSFRLAGGRYSTDTQYF.

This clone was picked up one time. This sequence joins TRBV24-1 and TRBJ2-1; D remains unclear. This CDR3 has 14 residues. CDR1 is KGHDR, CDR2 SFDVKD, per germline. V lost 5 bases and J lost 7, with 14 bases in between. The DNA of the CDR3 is TGTGCCACCAGTGGAGGCCCTTTTACAAATGAGCAGTTCTTC. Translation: CATSGGPFTNEQFF.

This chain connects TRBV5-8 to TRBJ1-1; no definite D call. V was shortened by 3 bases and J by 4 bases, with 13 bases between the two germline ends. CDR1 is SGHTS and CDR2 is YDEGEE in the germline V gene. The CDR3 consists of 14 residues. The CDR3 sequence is CASSSVGGSTEAFF. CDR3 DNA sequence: TGTGCCAGCAGCTCGGTGGGAGGGAGCACTGAAGCTTTCTTT. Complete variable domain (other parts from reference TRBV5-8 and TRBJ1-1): EAGVTQSPTHLIKTRGQQATLRCSPISGHTSVYWYQQALGLGLQFLLWYDEGEERNRGNFPPRFSGRQFPNYSSELNVNALELEDSALYLCASSSVGGSTEAFFGQGTRLTVV.

CDR3 DNA: TGTGCCAGCAGCGAGCCCGGACAGGGGGATAATGAAAAACTGTTTTTT. Encoded protein: CASSEPGQGDNEKLFF. This sequence joins TRBV21-1 and TRBJ1-4; TRBD1, the table's D call, lacks a check against the DNA. TRBV21-1 is recorded as a pseudogene. CDR3 length equals 16 residues.

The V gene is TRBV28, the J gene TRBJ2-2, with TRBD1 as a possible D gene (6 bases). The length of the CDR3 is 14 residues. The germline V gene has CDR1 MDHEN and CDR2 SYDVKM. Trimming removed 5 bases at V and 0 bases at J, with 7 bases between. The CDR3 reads CASSRTANTGELFF. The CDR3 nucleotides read TGTGCCAGCAGTAGGACAGCGAACACCGGGGAGCTGTTTTTT.

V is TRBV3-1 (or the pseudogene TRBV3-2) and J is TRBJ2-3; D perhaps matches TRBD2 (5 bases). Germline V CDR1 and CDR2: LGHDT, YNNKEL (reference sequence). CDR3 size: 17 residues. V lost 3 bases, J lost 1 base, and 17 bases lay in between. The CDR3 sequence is CASSHKSRLAGTDTQYF. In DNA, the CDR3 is TGTGCCAGCAGCCATAAGAGTCGGCTAGCAGGCACAGATACGCAGTATTTT.

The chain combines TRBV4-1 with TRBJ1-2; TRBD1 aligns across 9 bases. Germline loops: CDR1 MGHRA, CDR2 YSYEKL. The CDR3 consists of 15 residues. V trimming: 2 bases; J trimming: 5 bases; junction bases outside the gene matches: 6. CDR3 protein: CASSQIGQGNYGYTF. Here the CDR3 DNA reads TGCGCCAGCAGCCAAATAGGACAGGGGAATTATGGCTACACCTTC.

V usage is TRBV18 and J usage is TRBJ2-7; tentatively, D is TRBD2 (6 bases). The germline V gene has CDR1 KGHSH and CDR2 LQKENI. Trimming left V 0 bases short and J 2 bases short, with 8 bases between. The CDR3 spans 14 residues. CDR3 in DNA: TGTGCCAGCTCACCACCTTCTAGCGCCTACGAGCAGTACTTC. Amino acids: CASSPPSSAYEQYF. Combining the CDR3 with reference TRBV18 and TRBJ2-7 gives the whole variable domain NAGVMQNPRHLVRRRGQEARLRCSPMKGHSHVYWYRQLPEEGLKFMVYLQKENIIDESGMPKERFSAEFPKEGPSILRIQQVVRGDSAAYFCASSPPSSAYEQYFGPGTRLTVT.